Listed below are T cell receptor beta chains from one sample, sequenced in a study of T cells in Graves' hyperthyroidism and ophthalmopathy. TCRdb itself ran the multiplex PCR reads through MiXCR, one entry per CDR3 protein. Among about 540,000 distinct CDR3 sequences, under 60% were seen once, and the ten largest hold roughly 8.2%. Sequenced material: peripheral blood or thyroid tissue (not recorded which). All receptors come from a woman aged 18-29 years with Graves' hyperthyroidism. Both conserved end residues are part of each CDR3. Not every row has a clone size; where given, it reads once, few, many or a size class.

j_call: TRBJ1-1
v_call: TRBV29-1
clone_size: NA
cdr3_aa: CSARQGGMYTEAFF

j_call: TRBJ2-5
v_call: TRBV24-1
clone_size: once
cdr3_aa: CATSDLHSGTGLETQYF

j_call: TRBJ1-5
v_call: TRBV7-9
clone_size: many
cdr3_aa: CASSLAGEGNQPQHF

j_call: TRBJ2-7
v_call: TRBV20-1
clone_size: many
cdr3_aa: CSARESEYEQYF

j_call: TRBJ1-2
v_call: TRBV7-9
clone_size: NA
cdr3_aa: CASSWDPWDNNYGYTF

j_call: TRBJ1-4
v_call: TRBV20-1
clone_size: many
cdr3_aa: CSARDRGRLGNEKLFF

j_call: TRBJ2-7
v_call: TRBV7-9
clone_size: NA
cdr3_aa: CASSQESILAVTYEQYF

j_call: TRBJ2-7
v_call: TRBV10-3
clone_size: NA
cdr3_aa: CAISDEGDEQYF

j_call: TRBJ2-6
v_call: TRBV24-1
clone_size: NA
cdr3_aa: CATSDRSGANVLTF

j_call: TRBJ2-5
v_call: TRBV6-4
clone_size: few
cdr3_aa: CASSYGIAGPGTQYF

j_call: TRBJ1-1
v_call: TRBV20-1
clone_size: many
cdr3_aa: CSASWGLNTEAFF

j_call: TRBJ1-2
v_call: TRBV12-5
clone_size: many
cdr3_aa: CASGLVRALRNYGYTF

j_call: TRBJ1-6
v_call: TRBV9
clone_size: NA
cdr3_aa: CASSLTGDYNSPLHF

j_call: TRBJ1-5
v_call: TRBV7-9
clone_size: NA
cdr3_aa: CASSLVFVRGQHF

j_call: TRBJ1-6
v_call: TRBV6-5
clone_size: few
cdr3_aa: CASSRDETDYNSPLHF

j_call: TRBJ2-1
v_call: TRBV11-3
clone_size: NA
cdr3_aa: CASSSRLVPGSYNEQFF

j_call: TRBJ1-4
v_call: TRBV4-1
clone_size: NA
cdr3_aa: CASSQSGDGEKLFF

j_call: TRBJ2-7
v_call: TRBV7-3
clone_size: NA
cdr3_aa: CASSSLRGHEQYF

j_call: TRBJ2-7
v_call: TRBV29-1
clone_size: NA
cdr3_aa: CSVVREWGTSGGEQYF

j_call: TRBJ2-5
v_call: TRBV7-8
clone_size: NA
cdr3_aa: CASSAAGTRGDETQYF

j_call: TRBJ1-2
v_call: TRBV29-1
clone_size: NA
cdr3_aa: CSQAGGGATGYTF

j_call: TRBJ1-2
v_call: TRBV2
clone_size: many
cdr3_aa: CASSVAFADYGYTF

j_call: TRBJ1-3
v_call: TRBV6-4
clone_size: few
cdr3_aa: CASRTGTDSGNTIYF

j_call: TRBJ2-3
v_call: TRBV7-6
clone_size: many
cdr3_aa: CASSLVGLATDTQYF

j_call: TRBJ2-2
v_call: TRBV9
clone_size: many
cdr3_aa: CASSVAPFIATSGNTGELFF

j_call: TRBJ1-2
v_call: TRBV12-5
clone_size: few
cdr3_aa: CASGLETPGPGAYGYTF

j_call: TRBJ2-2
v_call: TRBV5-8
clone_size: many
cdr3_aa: CASSNHTGELFF

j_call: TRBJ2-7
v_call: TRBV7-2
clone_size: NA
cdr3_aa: CASSSHPSSYEQYF

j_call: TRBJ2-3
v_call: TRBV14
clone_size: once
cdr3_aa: CASSQEGRNTQYF

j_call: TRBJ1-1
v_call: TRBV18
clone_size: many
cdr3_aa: CASSRLNTEAFF

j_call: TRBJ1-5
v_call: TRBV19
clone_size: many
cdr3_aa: CATAIRSNQPQHF

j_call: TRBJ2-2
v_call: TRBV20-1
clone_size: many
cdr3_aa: CSANGRGNTGELFF

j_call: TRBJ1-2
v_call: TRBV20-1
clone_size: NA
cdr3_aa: CSAVGEVGYTF

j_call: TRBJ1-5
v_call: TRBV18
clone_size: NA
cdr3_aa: CASSPQENQPQHF

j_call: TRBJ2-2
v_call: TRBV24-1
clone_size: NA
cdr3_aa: CASSDFWPNTGELFF

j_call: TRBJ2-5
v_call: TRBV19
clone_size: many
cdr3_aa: CASSPQGLMSRTQYF

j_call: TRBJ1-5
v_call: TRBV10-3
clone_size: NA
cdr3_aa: CAIRPRQGTNQPQHF

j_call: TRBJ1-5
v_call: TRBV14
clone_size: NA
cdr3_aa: CASSAGQGSNQPQHF

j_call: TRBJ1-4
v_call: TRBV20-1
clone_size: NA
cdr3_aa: CSARTGSEKLFF